Listed here are 28 T cell receptor beta chains from one sample, sequenced in a study of blood T cell repertoires in COVID-19. Generated by immunoSEQ multiplex PCR, the TCRdb table keeps only in-frame clones and is missing some. The repertoire holds 130,000 or so clones, with approximately 83% as singletons. Sequencing used peripheral blood. These receptors originate from a woman in her fifties or sixties who had recovered from COVID-19.

The rearrangement uses TRBV3-1 (or the pseudogene TRBV3-2) and TRBJ1-6; TRBD1 is a possible D gene (5 bases). Per germline, CDR1 LGHDT and CDR2 YNNKEL (reference sequence). Trimming took 5 bases from V and 5 from J, leaving 10 bases between them. The CDR3 extends over 14 amino acids. The CDR3 region has the DNA TGTGCCAGCAGCGAAAGGGGAAATAATTCACCCCTCCACTTT. Protein sequence: CASSERGNNSPLHF.

The V gene is TRBV9, the J gene TRBJ1-1; D unclear. Germline loops: CDR1 SGDLS, CDR2 YYNGEE. This CDR3 is built from 17 residues. Trimming took 5 bases from V and 4 from J, leaving 24 bases between them. CDR3 coding DNA: TGTGCCAGCAGTAATCAGGTCGACTACTCGGCGGGCACTGAAGCTTTCTTT. As protein: CASSNQVDYSAGTEAFF.

The chain has TRBV11-3 and TRBJ1-1; D not resolved. Trimming left V 0 bases short and J 6 bases short, with 14 bases between. The CDR3 spans 15 residues. Per the germline V gene, CDR1 is SGHNT and CDR2 is YENEEA. CDR3 amino acids: CASSLEGLGWAEAFF. The CDR3 coding sequence is TGTGCCAGCAGCTTAGAGGGCCTCGGTTGGGCTGAAGCTTTCTTT.

V is TRBV10-3 and J is TRBJ2-3, with D possibly TRBD2 on 5 matching bases. There are 14 residues in the CDR3. CDR1 and CDR2 (germline): ENHRY, SYGVKD. Trimming left V 7 bases short and J 3 bases short, with 14 bases between. CDR3 residues: CAIKSPERTDTQYF. CDR3 DNA sequence: TGTGCCATCAAGAGTCCGGAGCGGACAGATACGCAGTATTTT.

This chain connects TRBV4-1 to TRBJ1-5, with D maybe TRBD1 (6 bases). CDR1 is MGHRA and CDR2 is YSYEKL in the germline V gene. V lost 2 bases to trimming and J lost 3 bases, with 11 bases between them. The CDR3 is 15 amino acids. CDR3: CASSQPTGDNQPQHF. The CDR3 nucleotides are TGCGCCAGCAGCCAACCGACAGGCGACAATCAGCCCCAGCATTTT.

The V call is TRBV7-8, the J call TRBJ2-5, with D perhaps matching TRBD2 (6 bases). CDR1 is SGHVS and CDR2 is FQNEAQ in the germline V gene. V dropped 5 bases and J dropped 10 bases, with 20 bases sitting between them. This CDR3 contains 14 residues. CDR3 amino acids: CASSTNWRGLGQYF. The CDR3 DNA follows: TGTGCCAGCAGCACAAACTGGAGGGGCTTGGGCCAGTACTTC.

This chain connects TRBV27 to TRBJ2-5, with a tentative D call TRBD1 (6 bases). The germline V and J ends were trimmed by 5 bases and 3 bases, with 13 bases remaining between them. CDR3 length: 14 amino acids. Germline V gene data show CDR1 as MNHEY and CDR2 as SMNVEV (reference sequence). CDR3 in amino acids: CASSPGHVEETQYF. The CDR3, as DNA: TGTGCCAGCAGTCCGGGACATGTTGAAGAGACCCAGTACTTC.

The chain links TRBV30 to TRBJ1-6, with D uncertain. The germline V and J ends were trimmed by 1 base and 14 bases, with 18 bases remaining between them. The CDR3 has 14 residues. Germline CDR1 GTSNPN, CDR2 SVGIG (reference sequence). CDR3 in amino acids: CAWSATRGLGTLHF. CDR3 DNA sequence: TGTGCCTGGAGTGCCACTCGCGGCTTAGGAACCCTCCACTTT.

The V and J genes are TRBV7-2 and TRBJ2-3; 8 bases map to TRBD1. From germline, CDR1 is SGHTA and CDR2 FQGNSA. The CDR3 length is 16 residues. V shed 3 bases, J shed 5 bases, and the junction held 10 bases outside the gene matches. CDR3 nucleotides: TGTGCCAGCAGCTTCCAGTCCGGACAGGGAAAAGATACGCAGTATTTT. The encoded protein is CASSFQSGQGKDTQYF.

The chain uses TRBV5-1 and TRBJ2-3; 8 positions match TRBD1. CDR1 is SGHRS, CDR2 YFSETQ, per germline. The CDR3 contains 16 residues. Trimming took 5 bases from V and 6 from J; bases not matched to a gene: 14. In DNA, the CDR3 is TGCGCCAGCAGGCTCGACCCTTCAGGGGGCGCGGATACGCAGTATTTT. This encodes CASRLDPSGGADTQYF.

The chain recombines TRBV7-3 with TRBJ2-1; 9 bases are a match to TRBD1. The CDR3 has 15 residues. The junction had 10 bases not matched to a gene; V was cut back by 5 bases and J by 8 bases. From germline, CDR1 is SGHTA and CDR2 FQGTGA. CDR3 sequence: CASSLQGAPNHEQFF. The CDR3 region has the DNA TGTGCCAGCAGCCTACAGGGGGCGCCTAACCATGAGCAGTTCTTC.

This rearrangement joins TRBV6-5 to TRBJ2-7; 8 positions agree with TRBD2. The V gene's germline CDR1 is MNHEY and CDR2 SVGAGI. Trimming removed 6 bases from V and 3 bases from J; junction bases left unmatched: 7. CDR3 length equals 14 residues. This CDR3 is CASRPTGTSYEQYF. The CDR3 nucleotides read TGTGCCAGCAGGCCAACCGGGACTAGCTACGAGCAGTACTTC.

The count of this clone is one. The J gene is TRBJ1-4, the V gene TRBV18; no clear D gene. Germline values: CDR1 KGHSH, CDR2 LQKENI. CDR3 length: 14 amino acids. V was cut by 2 bases and J by 3 bases, with 7 bases left in between. The CDR3 coding sequence is TGTGCCAGCTCACCAGTACGGTCTAATGAAAAACTGTTTTTT. This sequence encodes CASSPVRSNEKLFF.

This chain uses TRBV6-1 with TRBJ2-7; possibly TRBD1 for D (6 bases). The CDR3 is 14 residues long. Trimming stripped 1 base from V and 0 bases from J, with 7 bases between. The germline CDR1 and CDR2 sequences are MNHNS and SASEGT. CDR3 coding DNA: TGTGCCAGCAGTGAAGAAGGGGGCTCCTACGAGCAGTACTTC. Translated: CASSEEGGSYEQYF.

J is TRBJ2-3 and V is TRBV19; perhaps TRBD1 as D (5 bases). Trimming took 8 bases from V and 2 from J, leaving 20 bases between them. Germline V lookup: CDR1 LNHDA, CDR2 SQIVND (reference sequence). The length of the CDR3 is 16 residues. CDR3 sequence (DNA): TGTGCCAGTGCCTTAGGACATCAAGATATCACAGATACGCAGTATTTT. Translation gives CASALGHQDITDTQYF.

This sequence joins TRBV11-2 and TRBJ1-5; the match to TRBD1 covers 10 bases. The CDR3 has 17 amino acids. Germline lookup yields CDR1 SGHAT and CDR2 FQNNGV. Unmatched junction bases numbered 10, after V lost 7 bases and J lost 1 base. The CDR3 is CASTTPPGQGSNQPQHF. DNA for the CDR3: TGTGCCAGCACCACTCCTCCGGGACAGGGGAGCAATCAGCCCCAGCATTTT.

J is TRBJ2-1 and V is TRBV4-1; D may be TRBD1 (6 bases). Between the trimmed V and J ends, which lost 1 base and 6 bases, there was a span of 16 bases. CDR1 is MGHRA, CDR2 YSYEKL, per germline. The CDR3 loop spans 16 amino acids. The DNA for the CDR3 is TGCGCCAGCAGCCAAGTGGGGCAGGGGACGGGCAATGAGCAGTTCTTC. Its protein product is CASSQVGQGTGNEQFF.

The rearrangement joins TRBV10-3 to TRBJ1-2, with a weak D call TRBD1 (6 bases). Germline CDR1 and CDR2: ENHRY and SYGVKD. V was clipped by 0 bases and J by 4 bases, with 15 bases between them. CDR3 length: 16 amino acids. The CDR3 sequence: CAISESGYRDPYGYTF. CDR3 bases: TGTGCCATCAGTGAGTCGGGTTACAGGGATCCCTATGGCTACACCTTC.

V gene TRBV11-2 combines with J gene TRBJ2-1, with D possibly matching TRBD2 (5 bases). The CDR3 is made up of 13 amino acids. The V gene lost 4 bases and the J gene lost 5 bases, with 9 bases spanning the gap. Germline-derived CDR1 and CDR2 are SGHAT and FQNNGV. In DNA, the CDR3 is TGTGCCAGCAGCTCGCTCGGGAACAATGAGCAGTTCTTC. Amino acids: CASSSLGNNEQFF.

This chain uses TRBV18 with TRBJ1-5; D is ambiguous. The V gene's germline CDR1 is KGHSH and CDR2 LQKENI. V lost 3 bases to trimming and J lost 8 bases, with 11 bases between them. The CDR3 totals 13 residues. CDR3 amino acids: CASSPRLGEPQHF. In DNA, the CDR3 is TGTGCCAGCTCACCCCGGCTCGGGGAGCCCCAGCATTTT.

The rearrangement uses TRBV27 and TRBJ1-1; TRBD1 matches 9 bases. CDR1 MNHEY and CDR2 SMNVEV come from the germline V gene (reference sequence). With 6 bases clipped from V and 2 bases from J, the junction kept 13 bases outside the gene matches. There are 17 residues in the CDR3. This chain's CDR3 is CASSPYRGLGGNTEAFF. In nucleotides, the CDR3 is TGTGCCAGCAGCCCTTACAGGGGGCTAGGAGGAAACACTGAAGCTTTCTTT.

The V call is TRBV19, the J call TRBJ1-4; D is uncertain. V lost 5 bases and J lost 8, with 12 bases in between. This CDR3 region has 13 residues. Germline lookup yields CDR1 LNHDA and CDR2 SQIVND (reference sequence). The chain's CDR3 is CASSDGQREKLFF. DNA for the CDR3: TGTGCCAGTAGTGACGGCCAGCGGGAAAAACTGTTTTTT.

The chain combines TRBV21-1 with TRBJ1-2; TRBD1 reflects the table's D call only, with no check against the DNA. TRBV21-1 is described as a pseudogene. This CDR3 comprises 17 residues. This CDR3 reads CASSKGQPFVFYYGYTF. The CDR3 DNA is TGTGCCAGCAGCAAGGGACAACCTTTCGTCTTTTACTATGGCTACACCTTC.

The rearrangement links TRBV19 to TRBJ2-1, with D tentatively TRBD2 (5 bases). The V gene's germline CDR1 is LNHDA and CDR2 SQIVND (reference sequence). This CDR3 is built from 13 residues. The V end lost 4 bases, the J end lost 4 bases, and 8 bases lay between the germline ends. The CDR3 DNA reads TGTGCCAGTAGTACCACTAGATACAATGAGCAGTTCTTC. It is translated as CASSTTRYNEQFF.

The chain carries TRBV6-5 and TRBJ2-1; no definite D call. Germline V gives CDR1 MNHEY, CDR2 SVGAGI. The CDR3 is 13 residues long. V lost 0 bases to trimming and J lost 9 bases, with 9 bases between them. CDR3 loop: CASSYSSFGEQFF. CDR3 nucleotide sequence: TGTGCCAGCAGTTACTCGAGTTTCGGTGAGCAGTTCTTC.

The rearrangement uses TRBV6-5 and TRBJ1-1; tentatively, D is TRBD1 (5 bases). The V end lost 0 bases, the J end lost 0 bases, and 11 bases lay between the germline ends. The CDR3 is 16 residues long. The germline CDR1 and CDR2 sequences are MNHEY and SVGAGI. CDR3 loop: CASSYSAARVNTEAFF. In DNA form, the CDR3 reads TGTGCCAGCAGTTACTCGGCGGCCAGGGTGAACACTGAAGCTTTCTTT.

This chain connects TRBV20-1 to TRBJ2-1; D is ambiguous. Germline-derived CDR1 and CDR2 are DFQATT and SNEGSKA (reference sequence). V was trimmed by 0 bases and J by 6 bases, leaving 3 bases between them. The CDR3 runs to 11 residues. The CDR3 nucleotides are TGCAGTGCTAGAGATCGCAATGAGCAGTTCTTC. Translation: CSARDRNEQFF.

The chain has TRBV4-1 and TRBJ2-3; weak D call: TRBD2 (5 bases). The CDR3 contains 14 residues. The germline gives CDR1 MGHRA, CDR2 YSYEKL. V gave up 1 base and J gave up 6 bases, with 11 bases separating them. The DNA of the CDR3 is TGCGCCAGCAGCCAAGTACGACCGGGGGATACGCAGTATTTT. It specifies CASSQVRPGDTQYF.